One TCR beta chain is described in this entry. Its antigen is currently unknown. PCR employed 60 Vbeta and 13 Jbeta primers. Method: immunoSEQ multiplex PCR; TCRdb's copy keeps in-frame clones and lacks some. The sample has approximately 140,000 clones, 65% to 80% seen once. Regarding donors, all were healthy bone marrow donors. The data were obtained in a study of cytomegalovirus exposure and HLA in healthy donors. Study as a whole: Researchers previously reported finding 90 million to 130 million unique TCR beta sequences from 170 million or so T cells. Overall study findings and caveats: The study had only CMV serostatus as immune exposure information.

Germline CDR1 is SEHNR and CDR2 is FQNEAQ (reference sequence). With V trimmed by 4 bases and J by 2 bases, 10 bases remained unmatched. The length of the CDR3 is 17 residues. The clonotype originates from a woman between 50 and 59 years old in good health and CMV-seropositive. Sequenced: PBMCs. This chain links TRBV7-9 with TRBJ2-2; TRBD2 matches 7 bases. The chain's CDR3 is CASSSTLGRDNTGELFF. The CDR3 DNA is TGTGCCAGCAGCTCCACACTTGGGAGGGATAACACCGGGGAGCTGTTTTTT.